This TCR beta chain was sequenced in a study of T cell clones after liver transplantation. Study-level information: Pre-transplant mixed lymphocyte reactions yielded third-party-reactive TCRbeta sequences as comparators for graft-donor-reactive sequences. Standard immunosuppression, with no induction, continued until 12-24 months after transplant.

About this clone itself: Other DNA sequences from this sample encode an identical CDR3 as well.

From germline, CDR1 is SGDLS and CDR2 YYNGEE. The CDR3 covers 13 residues. Trimming took off 0 bases at V and 1 base at J, with 4 bases between the two ends. Only in-frame clones appear in the TCRdb table, and some are missing; sequencing was by immunoSEQ multiplex PCR. The sample records about 120,000 clones, around nine tenths being singletons. Sequencing used CD4+ T cells from blood, obtained 12 months after liver transplant. The receptor was derived from a human patient who received a liver transplant. The T cells may partly be graft donor cells. The chain couples TRBV9 to TRBJ1-2; D unclear. Written as DNA, the CDR3 is TGTGCCAGCAGCGTAGATAGTAACTATGGCTACACCTTC. Protein product: CASSVDSNYGYTF.